These 20 T cell receptor beta chains were sequenced from one sample in a study of T cells after posttransplantation cyclophosphamide. The data were produced by immunoSEQ multiplex PCR, yet TCRdb's version contains in-frame clones alone and is incomplete. The data show some 35,000 clones, with none appearing a single time. The sample comprised PBMCs. Receptors were obtained from a man aged 25-40 years in good health and a related stem cell transplant donor.

This clone has only a few counts. V is TRBV15 and J is TRBJ2-7; D may be TRBD2 (5 bases). There are 14 residues in the CDR3. The V and J ends lost 0 bases and 2 bases respectively, with 8 bases between them. Per the germline V gene, CDR1 is LNHNV and CDR2 is YYDKDF (reference sequence). The DNA of the CDR3 is TGTGCCACCAGCAGAGATGGACTCACCTACGAGCAGTACTTC. Its protein product is CATSRDGLTYEQYF.

This clone was detected many times. This chain connects TRBV7-2 to TRBJ2-1; TRBD2 matches 12 bases. V was pared by 4 bases and J by 6 bases, with 4 bases of the junction left unmatched. The CDR3 has 15 amino acids. Per germline, CDR1 SGHTA and CDR2 FQGNSA. CDR3 nucleotides: TGTGCCAGCAGCTCTCTAGCGGGGGGGCGCAATGAGCAGTTCTTC. Protein: CASSSLAGGRNEQFF.

This clone was seen only a few times. The V call is TRBV9, the J call TRBJ2-7; D is perhaps TRBD1 (5 bases). Germline loops: CDR1 SGDLS, CDR2 YYNGEE. The CDR3 covers 15 residues. In nucleotides, the CDR3 is TGTGTCAGTAGCTTCAAACAGGAGACGGCCTACGAGCAGTACTTC. This sequence encodes CVSSFKQETAYEQYF.

This clone appeared many times. An end of the junction does not agree with germline; a read error may underlie this. V and J are TRBV5-5 and TRBJ2-7, with TRBD1 identical over 7 bases. This CDR3 contains 15 residues. Germline V lookup: CDR1 SGHKS, CDR2 YYEKEE (reference sequence). In DNA, the CDR3 is TGTGCCAGCAGCTTGAATGGGGACAGCCGACTCTTCAGGCACTTC. As protein: CASSLNGDSRLFRHF.

This clone was detected many times. The J gene is TRBJ2-7, the V gene TRBV5-5, with 7 bases fitting TRBD1. Trimming took 4 bases from V and 2 from J; bases not matched to a gene: 3. Germline V gene sequence: CDR1 SGHKS, CDR2 YYEKEE (reference sequence). The CDR3 is 13 residues long. For the CDR3, the DNA is TGTGCCAGCAGCCTGACAGGGACCTACGAGCAGTACTTC. It encodes CASSLTGTYEQYF.

This clone was found many times. The chain employs TRBV29-1 and TRBJ2-7; 10 bases agree with TRBD1. The V segment lost 6 bases and the J segment 6 bases; nucleotides outside the gene matches: 5. Germline V lookup: CDR1 SQVTM, CDR2 ANQGSEA. This CDR3 is 12 amino acids long. CDR3 sequence (DNA): TGCAGCGTGGGGACAGGGGCAGGCGAGCAGTACTTC. Encoded protein: CSVGTGAGEQYF.

V is TRBV5-1 and J is TRBJ2-2; no firm D call. Germline-derived CDR1 and CDR2 are SGHRS and YFSETQ. The CDR3 contains 14 residues. Trimming pared 1 base from V and 3 bases from J, leaving 7 bases between. This CDR3 is CASSLLRDTGELFF. In DNA form, the CDR3 reads TGCGCCAGCAGCTTGCTTCGGGACACCGGGGAGCTGTTTTTT.

This clone was counted at least ten times. The rearrangement links TRBV18 to TRBJ2-7; D unclear. The V gene's germline CDR1 is KGHSH and CDR2 LQKENI. V was pared by 4 bases and J by 2 bases, with 9 bases between. The CDR3 is 13 residues long. CDR3 sequence reads: CASSLQATYEQYF. The CDR3 region has the DNA TGTGCCAGCTCACTCCAAGCGACCTACGAGCAGTACTTC.

The rearrangement joins TRBV25-1 to TRBJ2-3; 9 bases match TRBD1. This CDR3 spans 16 amino acids. CDR1 is MGHDK and CDR2 is SYGVNS in the germline V gene. V lost 2 bases, J lost 1 base, and 4 bases stayed unmatched. The CDR3 sequence is CASSERQGVGTDTQYF. CDR3 DNA sequence: TGTGCCAGCAGTGAACGACAGGGGGTCGGCACAGATACGCAGTATTTT.

This clone was detected ten times or more. The chain combines TRBV19 with TRBJ2-5; TRBD2 agrees at 8 bases. V gave up 8 bases and J gave up 2 bases; unmatched junction bases: 4. This CDR3 region has 13 residues. CDR1 and CDR2 (germline): LNHDA, SQIVND (reference sequence). This CDR3 reads CASGVAGQETQYF. CDR3 coding DNA: TGTGCCAGTGGTGTAGCGGGGCAAGAGACCCAGTACTTC.

This clone was seen repeatedly, ten times or more. The chain carries TRBV19 and TRBJ2-1; perhaps TRBD1 as D (6 bases). CDR3 size: 15 residues. CDR1 and CDR2 (germline): LNHDA, SQIVND (reference sequence). The V end lost 1 base, the J end lost 4 bases, and 11 bases lay between the germline ends. The CDR3 loop is CASSIGYRGYNEQFF. CDR3 bases: TGTGCCAGTAGTATAGGTTATAGGGGGTACAATGAGCAGTTCTTC. The variable domain in full, with the rest retrieved from reference TRBV19 and TRBJ2-1, is DGGITQSPKYLFRKEGQNVTLSCEQNLNHDAMYWYRQDPGQGLRLIYYSQIVNDFQKGDIAEGYSVSREKKESFPLTVTSAQKNPTAFYLCASSIGYRGYNEQFFGPGTRLTVL.

This clone was observed a handful of times. This chain connects TRBV7-9 to TRBJ2-5; 10 bases map to TRBD2. The CDR3 spans 16 residues. Germline assignment: CDR1 SEHNR and CDR2 FQNEAQ (reference sequence). J gave up 12 bases and V 5 bases, and 18 bases lay outside the gene matches. The CDR3 protein is CASSPSAGGSERPEYF. Here the CDR3 DNA reads TGTGCCAGCAGCCCCTCAGCGGGGGGGTCGGAGAGACCGGAGTACTTC.

This clone was seen at least ten times. The chain joins TRBV19 to TRBJ2-7, with 7 bases fitting TRBD2. Germline assignment: CDR1 LNHDA and CDR2 SQIVND (reference sequence). The CDR3 extends over 12 amino acids. V lost 5 bases and J lost 7; bases outside the gene matches: 5. The DNA for the CDR3 is TGTGCCAGTAGTCCACTCGGGGGGGAGCAGTACTTC. This translates into CASSPLGGEQYF.

Ten or more counts support this clone. V usage is TRBV6-6 and J usage is TRBJ2-2; D unresolved. This CDR3 has 15 amino acids. Germline V gene data show CDR1 as MNHNY and CDR2 as SVGAGI (reference sequence). The germline V and J ends were trimmed by 10 bases and 1 base, with 16 bases remaining between them. For the CDR3, the DNA is TGTGCCACCAACTATTACACGAAGAACACCGGGGAGCTGTTTTTT. Protein sequence: CATNYYTKNTGELFF.

This clone was picked up many times. CDR3 nucleotide sequence: TGTGCCAGCAGCTCAAGGACAGGGGGGAATTCACCCCTCCACTTT. Translation gives CASSSRTGGNSPLHF. This sequence joins TRBV7-2 and TRBJ1-6; 10 bases match TRBD1. This CDR3 has 15 residues. V shed 4 bases and J 7 bases; nucleotides not matched to a gene: 4. Germline loops: CDR1 SGHTA, CDR2 FQGNSA.

This clone was observed many times. This chain connects TRBV5-1 to TRBJ1-4, with D perhaps matching TRBD1 (5 bases). The V end was cut by 0 bases, the J end by 7 bases, with 10 bases between. The CDR3 has 14 residues. From germline, CDR1 is SGHRS and CDR2 YFSETQ. The CDR3 sequence is CASSLAGKSEKLFF. The CDR3 nucleotides are TGCGCCAGCAGCTTGGCAGGGAAGAGTGAAAAACTGTTTTTT.

This clone was recorded at least ten times. V usage is TRBV11-2 and J usage is TRBJ2-7, with a weak D call TRBD1 (6 bases). V was shortened by 5 bases and J by 3 bases, with 11 bases between the two germline ends. The CDR3 is 13 amino acids. In germline, CDR1 is SGHAT, CDR2 FQNNGV. CDR3 DNA: TGTGCCAGCAGCCCCTGGACAGACTACGAGCAGTACTTC. Residues: CASSPWTDYEQYF.

This clone was counted at least ten times. The gene calls are TRBV6-5 and TRBJ1-6; the D gene is possibly TRBD1 (6 bases). The germline V gene has CDR1 MNHEY and CDR2 SVGAGI. Trimming cost V 6 bases and J 6 bases, with 12 bases left between them. The CDR3 is 14 amino acids. CDR3 coding DNA: TGTGCCAGCAGCAGGACAGCTTTTAATTCACCCCTCCACTTT. As protein: CASSRTAFNSPLHF.

This clone was observed many times. This chain joins TRBV5-5 and TRBJ2-7; D possibly corresponds to TRBD1 (6 bases). V was shortened by 0 bases and J by 3 bases, with 13 bases between the two germline ends. CDR3 length: 15 residues. In germline, CDR1 is SGHKS, CDR2 YYEKEE (reference sequence). Written as DNA, the CDR3 is TGTGCCAGCAGCTTGGCACAGGGAATTTACTACGAGCAGTACTTC. This encodes CASSLAQGIYYEQYF.

This clone was seen at least ten times. The rearrangement uses TRBV28 and TRBJ1-5; D unresolved. The CDR3 has 15 amino acids. Germline V CDR1 and CDR2: MDHEN, SYDVKM. V gave up 5 bases and J gave up 3 bases, with 14 bases separating them. The CDR3 reads CASSKRVIDNQPQHF. Written as DNA, the CDR3 is TGTGCCAGCAGTAAAAGGGTGATTGACAATCAGCCCCAGCATTTT.